Shown below are 3 T cell receptor beta chains from a single sample sequenced in a study of CD8 T cells in ankylosing spondylitis. General study findings and limits: Within ankylosing spondylitis blood, a TCR beta motif made up of seven or eight highly homologous variants appeared to be characteristic.

In TCRdb, the 5' RACE reads were re-called with MiXCR into one record per CDR3 protein. The profile shows approximately 300,000 distinct CDR3 sequences, roughly 8% of them singletons. Their specific antigens are unknown. Sequencing was done on a sample of blood, either unsorted or a sorted T cell fraction (not recorded which). The receptors originated from a male donor with ankylosing spondylitis.

In this sample, this clonotype turned up many times. The chain couples TRBV12-3 or TRBV12-4 to TRBJ2-7; 11 bases map to TRBD2. This CDR3 spans 16 amino acids. Trimming at V came to 5 bases and at J to 7 bases, leaving 13 bases not matched to a gene. CDR3 coding DNA: TGTGCCAGCAGTCCCCAAGCTAGCGGGAGGTCGAGAGAGCAGTACTTC. It encodes CASSPQASGRSREQYF.

There are many counts of this clonotype. V is TRBV27 and J is TRBJ1-6; D gene uncertain. The length of the CDR3 is 15 residues. CDR1 is MNHEY, CDR2 SMNVEV, per germline (reference sequence). The V gene lost 2 bases and the J gene lost 0 bases, with 5 bases spanning the gap. CDR3 residues: CASSLTGSYNSPLHF. The CDR3, as DNA: TGTGCCAGCAGTTTAACCGGCTCCTATAATTCACCCCTCCACTTT.

The chain carries TRBV5-1 and TRBJ1-5, with 9 positions matching TRBD1. Looked up from germline, CDR1 is SGHRS and CDR2 is YFSETQ. The CDR3 sequence is 14 residues long. J gave up 10 bases and V 4 bases, and 9 bases lay outside the gene matches. CDR3 nucleotide sequence: TGCGCCAGCAGCGCCGGACAGGGGATTGATCCCCAGCATTTT. Protein sequence: CASSAGQGIDPQHF.